The T cell receptor beta chain described here comes from a study of OX40 agonist ivuxolimab in advanced cancers. Produced via immunoSEQ multiplex PCR; TCRdb's table is partial and in-frame only. The sample holds under 95,000 clones, roughly 89% seen once. The sample in question was CD4+ or CD8+ T cells sorted from blood, obtained in a trial of the OX40 agonist ivuxolimab. This TCR came from an adult with an advanced solid tumor such as melanoma, head and neck, liver or kidney cancer.

The CDR3 coding sequence is TGTGCCAGCACCCCCCAAACAGGGAGCTACGAGCAGTACTTC. As protein: CASTPQTGSYEQYF. V is TRBV28 and J is TRBJ2-7; D might be TRBD1 (6 bases). Per the germline V gene, CDR1 is MDHEN and CDR2 is SYDVKM. Trimming took 7 bases from V and 3 from J, leaving 16 bases between them. The CDR3 covers 14 residues.